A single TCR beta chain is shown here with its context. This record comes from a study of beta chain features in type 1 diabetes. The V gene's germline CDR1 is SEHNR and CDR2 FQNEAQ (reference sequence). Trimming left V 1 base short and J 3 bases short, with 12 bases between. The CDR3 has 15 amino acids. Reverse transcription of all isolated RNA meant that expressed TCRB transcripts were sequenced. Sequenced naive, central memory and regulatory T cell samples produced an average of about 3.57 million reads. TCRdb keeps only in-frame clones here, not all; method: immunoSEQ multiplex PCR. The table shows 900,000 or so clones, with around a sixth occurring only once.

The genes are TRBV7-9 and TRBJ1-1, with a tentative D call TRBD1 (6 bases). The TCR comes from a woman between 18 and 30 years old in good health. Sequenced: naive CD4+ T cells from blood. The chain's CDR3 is CASSLVRGADTEAFF. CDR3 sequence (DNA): TGTGCCAGCAGCTTAGTCCGGGGGGCAGACACTGAAGCTTTCTTT.